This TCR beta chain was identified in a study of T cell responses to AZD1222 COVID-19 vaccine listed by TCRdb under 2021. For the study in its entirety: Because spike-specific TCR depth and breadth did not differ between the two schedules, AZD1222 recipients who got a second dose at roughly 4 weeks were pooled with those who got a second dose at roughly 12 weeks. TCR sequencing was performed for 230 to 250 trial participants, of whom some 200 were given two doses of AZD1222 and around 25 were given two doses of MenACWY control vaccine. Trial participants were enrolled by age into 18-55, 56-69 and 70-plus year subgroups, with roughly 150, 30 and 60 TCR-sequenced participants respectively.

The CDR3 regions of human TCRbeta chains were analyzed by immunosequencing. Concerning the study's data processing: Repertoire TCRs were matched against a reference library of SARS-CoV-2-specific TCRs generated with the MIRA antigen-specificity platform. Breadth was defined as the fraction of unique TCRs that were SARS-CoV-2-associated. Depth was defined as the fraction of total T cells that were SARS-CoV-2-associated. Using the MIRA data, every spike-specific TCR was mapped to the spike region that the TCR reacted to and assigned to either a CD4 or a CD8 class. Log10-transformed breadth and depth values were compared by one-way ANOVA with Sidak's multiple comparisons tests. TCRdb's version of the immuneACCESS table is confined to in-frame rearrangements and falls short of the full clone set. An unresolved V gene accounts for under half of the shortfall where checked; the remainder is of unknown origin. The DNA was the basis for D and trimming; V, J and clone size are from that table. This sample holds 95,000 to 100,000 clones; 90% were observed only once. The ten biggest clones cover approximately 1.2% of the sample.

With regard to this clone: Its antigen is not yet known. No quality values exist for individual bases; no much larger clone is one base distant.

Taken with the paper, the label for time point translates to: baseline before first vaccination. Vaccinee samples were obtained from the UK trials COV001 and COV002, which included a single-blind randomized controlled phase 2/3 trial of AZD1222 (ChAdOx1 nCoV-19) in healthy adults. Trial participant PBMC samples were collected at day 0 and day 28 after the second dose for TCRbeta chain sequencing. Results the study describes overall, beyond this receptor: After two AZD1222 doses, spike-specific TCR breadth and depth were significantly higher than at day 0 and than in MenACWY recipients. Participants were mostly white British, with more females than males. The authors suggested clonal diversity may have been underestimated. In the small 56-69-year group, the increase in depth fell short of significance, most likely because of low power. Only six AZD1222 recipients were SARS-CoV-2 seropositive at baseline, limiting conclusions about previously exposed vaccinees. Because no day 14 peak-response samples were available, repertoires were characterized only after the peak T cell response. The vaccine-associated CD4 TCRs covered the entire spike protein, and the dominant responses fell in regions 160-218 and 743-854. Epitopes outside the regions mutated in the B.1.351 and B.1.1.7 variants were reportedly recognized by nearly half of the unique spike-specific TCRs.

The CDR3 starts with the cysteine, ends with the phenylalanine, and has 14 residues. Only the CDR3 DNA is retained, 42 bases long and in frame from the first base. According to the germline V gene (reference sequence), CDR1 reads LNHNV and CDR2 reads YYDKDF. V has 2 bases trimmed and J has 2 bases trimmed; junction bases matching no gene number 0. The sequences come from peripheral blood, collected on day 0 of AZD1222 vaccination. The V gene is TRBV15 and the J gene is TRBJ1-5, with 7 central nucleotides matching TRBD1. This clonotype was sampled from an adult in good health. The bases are TGTGCCACCAGCAGACAGGGGGGCAATCAGCCCCAGCATTTT. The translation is CATSRQGGNQPQHF.